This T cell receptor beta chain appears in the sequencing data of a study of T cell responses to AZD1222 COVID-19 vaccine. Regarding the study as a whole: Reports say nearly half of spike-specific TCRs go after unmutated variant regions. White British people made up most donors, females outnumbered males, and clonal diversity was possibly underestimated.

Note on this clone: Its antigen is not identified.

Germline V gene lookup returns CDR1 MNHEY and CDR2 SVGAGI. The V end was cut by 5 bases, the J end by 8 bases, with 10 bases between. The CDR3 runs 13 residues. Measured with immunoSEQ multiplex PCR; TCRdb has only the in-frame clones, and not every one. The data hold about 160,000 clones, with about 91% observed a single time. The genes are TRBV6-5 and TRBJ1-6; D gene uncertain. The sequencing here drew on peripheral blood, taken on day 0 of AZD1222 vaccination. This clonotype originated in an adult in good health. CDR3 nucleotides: TGTGCCAGCAGTCGACGGACGGATTCACCCCTCCACTTT. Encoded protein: CASSRRTDSPLHF.